The clone carrying this T cell receptor (beta chain) has just a few counts. The antigen is unknown. The source material, RNA transcripts, was used to amplify TCR beta CDR3 regions. The study used the HTBI primer set for a first-round RT-PCR of the TCR CDR3. TCRdb reanalysed the multiplex PCR reads using MiXCR and keeps one entry per CDR3 protein. The table has 500,000 to 700,000 distinct CDR3 sequences, roughly 17% seen once. This CDR3 spans 18 amino acids. CDR1 and CDR2 (germline): SGHVS, FNYEAQ. Trimming left V 3 bases short and J 4 bases short, with 21 bases between. This specimen comes from a study of T cells in Graves' hyperthyroidism and ophthalmopathy. Findings and limits, study-wide: Expanded thyroid clonotypes (above 0.001) were mostly also found in blood.

Investigators excluded patients with uncontrolled infection, other autoimmune disease, pregnancy or lactation. The TCR originated in a woman aged 18-29 years with Graves' hyperthyroidism. The source material was blood. The chain employs TRBV7-6 and TRBJ2-2, with D perhaps assigned TRBD1 or TRBD2 (5 bases each). The CDR3 here is CASSFPPSQGAGTGELFF. In nucleotides, the CDR3 is TGTGCCAGCAGCTTTCCCCCATCCCAGGGCGCGGGCACCGGGGAGCTGTTTTTT.